The next 10 T cell receptor beta chains were all read from a single sample in a study of blood T cell repertoires in COVID-19. Sequenced by immunoSEQ multiplex PCR; TCRdb stores in-frame clones only, minus some. The data show about 190,000 clones, 80% seen once. Sequencing was performed on peripheral blood. Receptors originate from a man in his 60s with acute or convalescent COVID-19.

V usage is TRBV7-3 and J usage is TRBJ2-1; no reliable D call. Germline V gene lookup returns CDR1 SGHTA and CDR2 FQGTGA. This CDR3 spans 12 amino acids. V lost 4 bases and J lost 4, with 5 bases in between. The CDR3, as DNA: TGTGCCAGCAGCTCGCAGTACAATGAGCAGTTCTTC. This codes for CASSSQYNEQFF.

The V call is TRBV2, the J call TRBJ1-4, with D unclear. The CDR3 is 15 amino acids. Germline CDR1 reads SNHLY; CDR2 reads FYNNEI. V lost 5 bases, J lost 7 bases, and 17 bases lay in between. The CDR3 DNA reads TGTGCCAGCAGTTCACGGGGAACTTCCGGTGAAAAACTGTTTTTT. Amino acid sequence: CASSSRGTSGEKLFF.

This chain joins TRBV3-1 (or the pseudogene TRBV3-2) and TRBJ1-1; TRBD1 matches at 9 bases. Germline assignment: CDR1 LGHDT and CDR2 YNNKEL (reference sequence). Trimming at V came to 1 base and at J to 14 bases, leaving 8 bases not matched to a gene. This CDR3 region has 13 residues. The CDR3 loop is CASSQVSGTGRFF. The CDR3 coding sequence is TGTGCCAGCAGCCAAGTAAGTGGGACAGGGAGGTTCTTT.

V is TRBV3-1 (or the pseudogene TRBV3-2) and J is TRBJ1-6, with D tentatively TRBD1 (5 bases). Between the trimmed V and J ends, which lost 4 bases and 9 bases, there was a span of 31 bases. The CDR3 has 20 residues. Germline V gives CDR1 LGHDT, CDR2 YNNKEL (reference sequence). In DNA form, the CDR3 reads TGTGCCAGCAGCCCAGCACCGGGACTTGGGGGAATAGGAGAAGGTTCACCCCTCCACTTT. Translating it yields CASSPAPGLGGIGEGSPLHF.

The V and J genes are TRBV2 and TRBJ2-6; no definite D call. Germline V CDR1 and CDR2: SNHLY, FYNNEI. Trimming pared 9 bases from V and 4 bases from J, leaving 7 bases between. This CDR3 has 12 amino acids. The CDR3 DNA is TGTGCCAGTGGTCGGGGGGCCAACGTCCTGACTTTC. Translating it yields CASGRGANVLTF.

The rearrangement joins TRBV27 to TRBJ1-6, with 8 bases identical to TRBD1. CDR1 MNHEY and CDR2 SMNVEV come from the germline V gene (reference sequence). V was clipped by 2 bases and J by 6 bases; unmatched bases: 15. CDR3 length: 19 amino acids. This chain's CDR3 is CASSLKPPRLTGVNSPLHF. The CDR3 nucleotides read TGTGCCAGCAGTTTAAAGCCTCCACGCCTGACAGGGGTTAATTCACCCCTCCACTTT.

This clone has only a few counts. The V call is TRBV24-1, the J call TRBJ2-3, with a possible D match to TRBD1 (5 bases). Germline V CDR1 and CDR2: KGHDR, SFDVKD. V was pared by 0 bases and J by 3 bases, with 12 bases between. The CDR3 is 16 amino acids. In DNA, the CDR3 is TGTGCCACCAGTGATTTGACGACAGAGAGGACAGATACGCAGTATTTT. Its protein product is CATSDLTTERTDTQYF.

This clone was found once. J is TRBJ2-7 and V is TRBV6-5; no reliable D call. This CDR3 region has 12 residues. Trimming stripped 7 bases from V and 4 bases from J, with 11 bases between. Germline CDR1 MNHEY, CDR2 SVGAGI. DNA for the CDR3: TGTGCCAGCACCGTGACAACTTACGAGCAGTACTTC. Translated, it gives CASTVTTYEQYF.

The V and J genes are TRBV9 and TRBJ2-3; TRBD1 matches 9 bases. Germline V CDR1 and CDR2: SGDLS, YYNGEE. This CDR3 has 15 amino acids. Trimming removed 4 bases from V and 1 base from J; junction bases left unmatched: 4. The CDR3 nucleotides read TGTGCCAGCAGCCCGGACAGGGGAGGCACAGATACGCAGTATTTT. Protein product: CASSPDRGGTDTQYF.

This sequence joins TRBV5-1 and TRBJ1-1; tentatively, D is TRBD1 (5 bases). With 4 bases removed from V and 3 bases from J, the gap between germline ends came to 16 bases. The CDR3 runs to 15 residues. Per germline, CDR1 SGHRS and CDR2 YFSETQ. The CDR3 sequence is CASSRGGRGDTEAFF. The CDR3 DNA reads TGCGCCAGCAGCCGGGGAGGGAGGGGAGACACTGAAGCTTTCTTT.